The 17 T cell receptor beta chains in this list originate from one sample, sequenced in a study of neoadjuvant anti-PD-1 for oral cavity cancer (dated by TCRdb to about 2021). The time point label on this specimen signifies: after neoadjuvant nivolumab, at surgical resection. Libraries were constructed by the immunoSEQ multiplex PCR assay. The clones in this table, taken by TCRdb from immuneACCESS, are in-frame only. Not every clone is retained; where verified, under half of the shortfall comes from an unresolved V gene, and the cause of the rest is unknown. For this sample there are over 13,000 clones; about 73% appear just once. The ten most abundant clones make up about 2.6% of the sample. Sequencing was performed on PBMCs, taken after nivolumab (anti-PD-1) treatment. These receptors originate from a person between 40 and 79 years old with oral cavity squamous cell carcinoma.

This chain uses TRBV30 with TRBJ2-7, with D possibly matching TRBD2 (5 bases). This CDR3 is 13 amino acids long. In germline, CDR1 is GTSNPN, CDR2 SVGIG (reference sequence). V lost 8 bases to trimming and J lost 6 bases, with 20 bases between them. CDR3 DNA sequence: TGTGCCCTCACGAAAGGAGGCCTCTCCGAGCAGTACTTC. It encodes CALTKGGLSEQYF.

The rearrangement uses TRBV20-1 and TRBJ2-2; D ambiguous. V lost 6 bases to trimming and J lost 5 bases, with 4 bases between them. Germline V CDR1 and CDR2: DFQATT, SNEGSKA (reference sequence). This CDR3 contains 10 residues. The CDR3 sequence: CSAITGELFF. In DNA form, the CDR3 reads TGCAGTGCCATTACCGGGGAGCTGTTTTTT.

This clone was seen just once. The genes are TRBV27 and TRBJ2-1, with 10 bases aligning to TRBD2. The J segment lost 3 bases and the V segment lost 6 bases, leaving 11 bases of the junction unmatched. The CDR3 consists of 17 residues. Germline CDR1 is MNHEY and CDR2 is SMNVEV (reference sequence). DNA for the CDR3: TGTGCCAGCAGCAAATTATCTAGCGGGGGACTCTACAATGAGCAGTTCTTC. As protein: CASSKLSSGGLYNEQFF.

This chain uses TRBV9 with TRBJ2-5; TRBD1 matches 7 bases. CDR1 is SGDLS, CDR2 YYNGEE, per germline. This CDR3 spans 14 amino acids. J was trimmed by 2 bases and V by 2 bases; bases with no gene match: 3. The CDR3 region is CASSVGTDQETQYF. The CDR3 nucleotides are TGTGCCAGCAGCGTCGGGACAGATCAAGAGACCCAGTACTTC. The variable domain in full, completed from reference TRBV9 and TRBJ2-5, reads DSGVTQTPKHLITATGQRVTLRCSPRSGDLSVYWYQQSLDQGLQFLIQYYNGEERAKGNILERFSAQQFPDLHSELNLSSLELGDSALYFCASSVGTDQETQYFGPGTRLLVL.

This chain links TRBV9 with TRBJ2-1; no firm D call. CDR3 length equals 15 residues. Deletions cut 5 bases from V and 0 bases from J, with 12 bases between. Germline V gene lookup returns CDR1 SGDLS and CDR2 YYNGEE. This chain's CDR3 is CASRPDLYSYNEQFF. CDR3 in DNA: TGTGCCAGCAGGCCTGACTTATACTCCTACAATGAGCAGTTCTTC.

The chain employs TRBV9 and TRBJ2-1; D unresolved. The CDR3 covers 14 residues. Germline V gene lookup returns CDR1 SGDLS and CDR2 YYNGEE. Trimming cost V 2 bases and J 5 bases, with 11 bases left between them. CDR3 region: CASSVSGPNNEQFF. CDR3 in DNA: TGTGCCAGCAGCGTTTCCGGGCCTAACAATGAGCAGTTCTTC.

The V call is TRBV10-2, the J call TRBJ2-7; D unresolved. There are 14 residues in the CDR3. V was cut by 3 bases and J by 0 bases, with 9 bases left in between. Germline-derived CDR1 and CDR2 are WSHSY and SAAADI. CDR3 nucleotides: TGCGCCAGCAGTGATGACGGCAGCTCCTACGAGCAGTACTTC. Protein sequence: CASSDDGSSYEQYF.

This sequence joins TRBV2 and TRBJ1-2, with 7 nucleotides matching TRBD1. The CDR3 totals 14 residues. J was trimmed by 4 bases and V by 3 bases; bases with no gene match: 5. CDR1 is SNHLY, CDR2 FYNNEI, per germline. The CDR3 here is CASSERQGGYGYTF. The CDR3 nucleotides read TGTGCCAGCAGTGAGCGACAGGGAGGCTATGGCTACACCTTC.

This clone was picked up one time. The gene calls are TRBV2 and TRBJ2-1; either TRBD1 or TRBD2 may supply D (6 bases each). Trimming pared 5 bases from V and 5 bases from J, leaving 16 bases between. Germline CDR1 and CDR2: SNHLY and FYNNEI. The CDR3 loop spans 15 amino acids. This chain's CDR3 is CASSPRGGTNNEQFF. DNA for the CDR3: TGTGCCAGCAGTCCACGGGGCGGGACAAACAATGAGCAGTTCTTC. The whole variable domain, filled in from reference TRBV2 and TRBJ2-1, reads EPEVTQTPSHQVTQMGQEVILRCVPISNHLYFYWYRQILGQKVEFLVSFYNNEISEKSEIFDDQFSVERPDGSNFTLKIRSTKLEDSAMYFCASSPRGGTNNEQFFGPGTRLTVL.

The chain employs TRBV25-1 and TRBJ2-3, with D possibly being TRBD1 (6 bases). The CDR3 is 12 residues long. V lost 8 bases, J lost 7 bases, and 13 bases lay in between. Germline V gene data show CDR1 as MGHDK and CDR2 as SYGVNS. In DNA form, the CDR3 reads TGTGCCAGCGGATACAGGGAGAATACGCAGTATTTT. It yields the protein CASGYRENTQYF.

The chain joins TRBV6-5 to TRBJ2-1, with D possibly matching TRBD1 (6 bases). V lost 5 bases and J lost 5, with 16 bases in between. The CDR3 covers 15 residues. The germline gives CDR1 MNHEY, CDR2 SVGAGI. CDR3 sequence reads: CASSRLLQGNNEQFF. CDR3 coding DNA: TGTGCCAGCAGTAGGCTACTACAGGGAAACAATGAGCAGTTCTTC.

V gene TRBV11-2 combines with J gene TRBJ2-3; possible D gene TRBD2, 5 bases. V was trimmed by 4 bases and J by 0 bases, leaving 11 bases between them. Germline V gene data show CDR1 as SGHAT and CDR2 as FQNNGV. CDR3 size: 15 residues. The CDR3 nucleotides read TGTGCCAGCAGCTCAGGTGGACTTAGCACAGATACGCAGTATTTT. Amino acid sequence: CASSSGGLSTDTQYF. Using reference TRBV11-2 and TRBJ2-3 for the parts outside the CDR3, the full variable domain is EAGVAQSPRYKIIEKRQSVAFWCNPISGHATLYWYQQILGQGPKLLIQFQNNGVVDDSQLPKDRFSAERLKGVDSTLKIQPAKLEDSAVYLCASSSGGLSTDTQYFGPGTRLTVL.

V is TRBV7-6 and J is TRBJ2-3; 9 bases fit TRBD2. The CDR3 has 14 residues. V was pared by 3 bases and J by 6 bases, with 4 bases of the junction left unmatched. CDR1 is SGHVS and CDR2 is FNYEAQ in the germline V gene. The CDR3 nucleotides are TGTGCCAGCAGCTTCCCAGGACTAGCGGATACGCAGTATTTT. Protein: CASSFPGLADTQYF.

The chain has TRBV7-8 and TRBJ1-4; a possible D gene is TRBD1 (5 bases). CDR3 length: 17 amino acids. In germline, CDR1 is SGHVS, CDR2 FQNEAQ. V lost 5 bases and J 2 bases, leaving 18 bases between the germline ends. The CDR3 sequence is CASSLRPPTDTNEKLFF. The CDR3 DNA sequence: TGTGCCAGCAGCCTAAGACCCCCGACAGATACTAATGAAAAACTGTTTTTT.

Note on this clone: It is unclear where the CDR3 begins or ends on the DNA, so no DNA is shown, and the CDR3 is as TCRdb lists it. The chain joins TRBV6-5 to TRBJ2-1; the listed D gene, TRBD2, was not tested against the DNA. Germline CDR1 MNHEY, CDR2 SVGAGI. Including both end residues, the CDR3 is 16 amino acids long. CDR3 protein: CASSSSGGHKYNEQFF.

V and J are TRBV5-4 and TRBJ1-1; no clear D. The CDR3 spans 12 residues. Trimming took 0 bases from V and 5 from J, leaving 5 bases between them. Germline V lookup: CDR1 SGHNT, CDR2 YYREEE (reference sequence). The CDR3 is CASSLERTEAFF. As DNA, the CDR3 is TGTGCCAGCAGCTTGGAACGTACTGAAGCTTTCTTT.

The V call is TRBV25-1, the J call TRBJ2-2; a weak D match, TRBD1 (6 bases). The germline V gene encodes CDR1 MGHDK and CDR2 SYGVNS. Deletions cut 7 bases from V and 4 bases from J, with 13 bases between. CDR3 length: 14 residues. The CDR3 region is CASTKQGSTGELFF. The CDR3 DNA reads TGTGCCAGCACTAAACAGGGAAGCACCGGGGAGCTGTTTTTT.